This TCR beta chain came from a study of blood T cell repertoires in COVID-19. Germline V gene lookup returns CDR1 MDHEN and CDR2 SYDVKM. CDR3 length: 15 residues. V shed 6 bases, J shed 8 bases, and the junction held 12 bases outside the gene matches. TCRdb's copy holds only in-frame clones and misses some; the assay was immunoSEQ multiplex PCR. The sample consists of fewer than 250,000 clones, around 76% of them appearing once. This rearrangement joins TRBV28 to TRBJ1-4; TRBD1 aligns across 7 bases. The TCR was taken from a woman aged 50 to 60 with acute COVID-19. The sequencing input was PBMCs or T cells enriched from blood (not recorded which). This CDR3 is CASRTPEQGREKLFF. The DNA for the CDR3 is TGTGCCAGCAGAACCCCCGAACAGGGGCGAGAAAAACTGTTTTTT.